What follows describes a single TCR beta chain. The data derive from a study of blood T cell repertoires in COVID-19. The protocol was immunoSEQ multiplex PCR, while the TCRdb copy is restricted to in-frame clones and leaves out a portion. Here the sample spans about 210,000 clones, 84% being singletons. Input material: peripheral blood. The receptor comes from a woman in her 50s with active or convalescent COVID-19.

Written as DNA, the CDR3 is TGCGCCAGCAGCTTGGTGAGGGGAGGGCAAGCTTTCTTT. As protein: CASSLVRGGQAFF. V and J are TRBV5-1 and TRBJ1-1, with D perhaps TRBD1 (5 bases). The germline CDR1 and CDR2 sequences are SGHRS and YFSETQ. V dropped 0 bases and J dropped 9 bases, with 12 bases sitting between them. CDR3 length: 13 amino acids.